This entry concerns a single T cell receptor beta chain. It lacks a known antigen. No quality values exist for individual bases; no much larger clone is one base distant. This specimen comes from a study of OX40 agonist ivuxolimab in advanced cancers. Broadly, across the study: The costimulatory receptor OX40 (CD134) was targeted by ivuxolimab, a fully human IgG2 agonistic monoclonal antibody. Of the approximately 54 dose-escalation patients, hepatocellular carcinoma was present in some 19, melanoma in around 15, renal cell carcinoma in 9 and head and neck cancer in 9. In the dose-escalation cohort, 65% to 90% of patients were male, and the mean age was approximately 60 years, with a range of about 20 to 79. Three dose-escalation patients achieved partial responses, one with hepatocellular carcinoma and two with cutaneous melanoma. Peripheral TCRbeta sequencing aimed to test whether ivuxolimab altered TCR sequence diversity and caused clonal T-cell expansion. Patients were allowed to have had prior anti-PD-1, anti-PD-L1 or anti-CTLA-4 therapy, and roughly two fifths of the dose-escalation patients had been treated with checkpoint inhibitors. Intravenous ivuxolimab was administered to patients every 2 weeks at six dose levels: 0.01, 0.1, 0.3, 1.5, 3 and 10 mg/kg. The paper reports the monotherapy dose-escalation portion (N = 52 patients) of the phase I ivuxolimab trial.

Broader findings and caveats from the paper: Which antigens the clonally expanded peripheral T cells were specific for was not determined. Low levels of normalized T-cell clonal expansion were also shown by some nonresponding patients. After ivuxolimab, more expanded clones were found on average in CD8+ T cells than in CD4+ T cells. Partial responders in the 0.1-3.0 mg/kg groups had among the lowest normalized peripheral clonal expansion, especially among CD8+ T cells. At doses of 0.1 to 3.0 mg/kg, clonal expansion of both CD4+ and CD8+ blood T cells was observed from baseline to week 6.

Spanning cysteine to phenylalanine, the CDR3 consists of 16 amino acids. This entry keeps only the CDR3 DNA: 48 bases, framed from base 1. V is reduced by 1 base and J by 0 bases, leaving a spacing of 10 bases between them. From the germline V gene, CDR1 is SNHLY and CDR2 is FYNNEI. Genomic DNA was isolated from the sorted cells so that the TCRbeta CDR3 region could be sequenced. The immunoSEQ Assay was used to sequence the TCRbeta CDR3 regions. In its TCRdb copy, this immuneACCESS table keeps in-frame sequences only and misses some clones. Where compared with another copy, unresolved V genes explain less than half of these, and the others have no known cause. For this sample there are 37,000 or so clones; roughly 86% appear just once. The biggest ten clones account for 2% to 3% of the sample. Patients with autoimmune disease history or receiving systemic immunosuppression were excluded from the trial. Peripheral blood for TCR sequencing was collected from all dose cohorts at baseline, on cycle 4 day 1, and on cycle 7 day 1. Samples were obtained from an open-label, multicenter, first-in-human phase I dose-escalation trial of ivuxolimab. Adults with locally advanced or metastatic head and neck squamous cell, hepatocellular, melanoma or renal cell carcinoma were enrolled in the trial. CD4+ and CD8+ T cells were sorted separately from peripheral blood before TCR sequencing.

Sample: CD4+ or CD8+ T cells sorted from blood, taken in a trial of the OX40 agonist ivuxolimab. This sequence uses TRBV2 and TRBJ1-3; confidence is insufficient to name the D gene. This clonotype was sampled from an adult with an advanced solid tumor such as melanoma, head and neck, liver or kidney cancer. The CDR3 in this case is CASSEGGRLSGNTIYF. The bases read TGTGCCAGCAGTGAAGGTGGCAGGCTCTCTGGAAACACCATATATTTT. This CDR3, with the reference TRBV2 and TRBJ1-3 proteins standing in past its ends, gives the full variable domain EPEVTQTPSHQVTQMGQEVILRCVPISNHLYFYWYRQILGQKVEFLVSFYNNEISEKSEIFDDQFSVERPDGSNFTLKIRSTKLEDSAMYFCASSEGGRLSGNTIYFGEGSWLTVV.